Listed here are 20 T cell receptor beta chains from one sample, sequenced in a study of response to subunit inactivated influenza vaccine. In TCRdb, the RT-PCR reads were re-called with MiXCR into one record per CDR3 protein. In the table there are 550,000 to 600,000 distinct CDR3 sequences, 12% of which are singletons. The sequences come from PBMCs from blood, collected on the day of vaccination. Every receptor here comes from a man between 50 and 59 years old who received an inactivated influenza vaccine.

The rearrangement joins TRBV5-1 to TRBJ2-7; 7 bases map to TRBD2. The CDR3 spans 16 residues. Germline V gene lookup returns CDR1 SGHRS and CDR2 YFSETQ. J was trimmed by 1 base and V by 2 bases; bases with no gene match: 9. The CDR3 bases are TGCGCCAGCAGCTTCCTTCTAGCGGCCCCTTCCTACGAGCAGTACTTC. Translating it yields CASSFLLAAPSYEQYF.

This clonotype was counted between two and nine times. This sequence joins TRBV29-1 and TRBJ2-7; 7 nucleotides line up with TRBD1. The CDR3 covers 13 residues. V gave up 3 bases and J gave up 5 bases; unmatched junction bases: 7. In germline, CDR1 is SQVTM, CDR2 ANQGSEA. The DNA for the CDR3 is TGCAGCGTTGACTTGGGACAGCAGCACGAGCAGTACTTC. It encodes CSVDLGQQHEQYF.

The chain uses TRBV27 and TRBJ1-1; 7 nucleotides align to TRBD1. V was clipped by 4 bases and J by 4 bases; unmatched bases: 12. The CDR3 sequence is 16 residues long. Germline V gives CDR1 MNHEY, CDR2 SMNVEV (reference sequence). For the CDR3, the DNA is TGTGCCAGCAGTTCCTCGACAGGGTGGGGCGGCACTGAAGCTTTCTTT. Translation: CASSSSTGWGGTEAFF.

This clonotype was counted only a few times. The chain recombines TRBV20-1 with TRBJ2-2; 7 positions agree with TRBD1. This CDR3 is built from 14 residues. J gave up 4 bases and V 1 base, and 3 bases lay outside the gene matches. In germline, CDR1 is DFQATT, CDR2 SNEGSKA (reference sequence). DNA for the CDR3: TGCAGTGCTAGAGTGGCAGGGGGCACCGGGGAGCTGTTTTTT. This gives the protein CSARVAGGTGELFF.

Of note for this clonotype: Germline is not matched at one junction end, which may reflect a read error. The gene calls are TRBV28 and TRBJ1-5; perhaps TRBD1 as D (6 bases). The CDR3 sequence is 16 residues long. Germline lookup yields CDR1 MDHEN and CDR2 SYDVKM. The CDR3 sequence: CGSTRGGGGRNQPQHF. The CDR3 DNA reads TGTGGCAGCACCCGGGGCGGCGGGGGCAGAAATCAGCCCCAGCATTTT.

In its sample, this clonotype was seen a few times. V is TRBV24-1 and J is TRBJ2-1; 9 bases align to TRBD2. There are 16 residues in the CDR3. V was clipped by 4 bases and J by 5 bases; unmatched bases: 8. The germline V gene encodes CDR1 KGHDR and CDR2 SFDVKD. The CDR3 loop reads CATSDFTSGRHNEQFF. The CDR3 coding sequence is TGTGCCACCAGTGACTTTACTAGCGGGCGGCACAATGAGCAGTTCTTC.

To note about this clonotype: It may be a read error: a sequence one base away is much more abundant. The rearrangement uses TRBV20-1 and TRBJ2-1; D gene unclear. Germline CDR1 reads DFQATT; CDR2 reads SNEGSKA (reference sequence). V shed 0 bases and J shed 7 bases, with 1 base lying between them. This CDR3 contains 10 residues. CDR3 coding DNA: TGCAGTGCTAGAGAGAATGAGCAGTTCTTC. This codes for CSARENEQFF.

This clonotype turned up a few times. This chain joins TRBV5-1 and TRBJ2-1, with D tentatively TRBD1 or TRBD2 (5 bases each). Germline CDR1 reads SGHRS; CDR2 reads YFSETQ. Trimming pared 2 bases from V and 0 bases from J, leaving 15 bases between. The CDR3 runs 17 residues. Written as DNA, the CDR3 is TGCGCCAGCAGCTTACGGGGCCAGGGAAGCTCCTACAATGAGCAGTTCTTC. Protein product: CASSLRGQGSSYNEQFF.

Ten or more counts support this clonotype. The chain is built from TRBV4-1 and TRBJ2-7; D may match TRBD1 or TRBD2 (6 bases each). V was pared by 4 bases and J by 0 bases, with 16 bases between. Germline values: CDR1 MGHRA, CDR2 YSYEKL. The CDR3 is 16 amino acids. CDR3: CASSRVLGGSSYEQYF. CDR3 bases: TGCGCCAGCAGCCGAGTATTGGGGGGCTCCTCCTACGAGCAGTACTTC.

This clonotype showed up many times. The gene calls are TRBV7-2 and TRBJ2-1; TRBD2 matches 12 bases. This CDR3 spans 15 amino acids. The J segment lost 4 bases and the V segment lost 9 bases, leaving 7 bases of the junction unmatched. The germline V gene has CDR1 SGHTA and CDR2 FQGNSA. This chain's CDR3 is CASRLTSGGYNEQFF. CDR3 nucleotide sequence: TGTGCCAGTCGGTTGACTAGCGGGGGTTACAATGAGCAGTTCTTC.

This clonotype has only a few counts. CDR3 coding DNA: TGTGCCAGCAGCTGGACCGGGACTAGCGGTGGGAATGAGCAGTTCTTC. Translating it yields CASSWTGTSGGNEQFF. The J gene is TRBJ2-1, the V gene TRBV5-5; 11 positions agree with TRBD2. The ends lost 3 bases at V and 7 bases at J; junction bases unmatched: 9. CDR1 and CDR2 from the germline V gene are SGHKS and YYEKEE (reference sequence). CDR3 size: 16 residues.

The chain uses TRBV12-3 or TRBV12-4 and TRBJ2-7; D possibly corresponds to TRBD2 (6 bases). With 3 bases removed from V and 7 bases from J, the gap between germline ends came to 16 bases. The CDR3 is 14 amino acids. The DNA of the CDR3 is TGTGCCAGCAGTTTGGGAGGCGGCTTGGGGGAGCAGTACTTC. This gives the protein CASSLGGGLGEQYF.

V usage is TRBV6-2 or TRBV6-3 and J usage is TRBJ2-7, with D unclear. There are 13 residues in the CDR3. Germline V gene lookup returns CDR1 MNHEY and CDR2 SVGEGT. With 2 bases removed from V and 2 bases from J, the gap between germline ends came to 7 bases. For the CDR3, the DNA is TGTGCCAGCAGTTACCTTTCAACCTACGAGCAGTACTTC. This encodes CASSYLSTYEQYF.

In its sample, this clonotype was seen a few times. This rearrangement joins TRBV15 to TRBJ2-7; tentatively, D is TRBD1 or TRBD2 (7 bases each). The CDR3 extends over 16 amino acids. Germline V gene lookup returns CDR1 LNHNV and CDR2 YYDKDF (reference sequence). The V end lost 2 bases, the J end lost 6 bases, and 20 bases lay between the germline ends. The CDR3 nucleotides read TGTGCCACCAGCAGAACGGGACAGCCTGGACTAGGCGAGCAGTACTTC. Amino acids: CATSRTGQPGLGEQYF.

A note on this clonotype: One end of the junction fails to match germline, which may point to a read error. The CDR3 reads CTSSFGGLAGITGELFF. CDR3 bases: TGTACCAGCAGTTTTGGCGGACTAGCGGGAATCACCGGGGAGCTGTTTTTT. This chain links TRBV3-1 with TRBJ2-2; 12 bases align to TRBD2. The germline CDR1 and CDR2 sequences are LGHDT and YNNKEL (reference sequence). The CDR3 extends over 17 amino acids. Filled out from reference TRBV3-1 and TRBJ2-2, the complete variable domain reads DTAVSQTPKYLVTQMGNDKSIKCEQNLGHDTMYWYKQDSKKFLKIMFSYNNKELIINETVPNRFSPKSPDKAHLNLHINSLELGDSAVYFCTSSFGGLAGITGELFFGEGSRLTVL.

This clonotype appeared many times. J is TRBJ2-4 and V is TRBV28, with a weak D call TRBD2 (5 bases). The CDR3 length is 14 residues. The germline CDR1 and CDR2 sequences are MDHEN and SYDVKM. V gave up 10 bases and J gave up 8 bases, with 21 bases separating them. CDR3 amino acids: CATNYGRSRDIQYF. CDR3 sequence (DNA): TGTGCCACCAACTATGGGCGTTCGCGGGACATTCAGTACTTC.

The genes are TRBV6-2 or TRBV6-3 and TRBJ2-1; tentatively, D is TRBD2 (6 bases). The length of the CDR3 is 14 residues. Trimming removed 4 bases at V and 8 bases at J, with 15 bases between. Germline-derived CDR1 and CDR2 are MNHEY and SVGEGT. The CDR3 here is CASSSTSSSDEQFF. The CDR3 DNA follows: TGTGCCAGCAGTTCAACTAGCAGCAGCGATGAGCAGTTCTTC.

The rearrangement uses TRBV9 and TRBJ2-7; TRBD2 agrees at 7 bases. The germline CDR1 and CDR2 sequences are SGDLS and YYNGEE. CDR3 size: 16 residues. The J segment lost 3 bases and the V segment lost 0 bases, leaving 9 bases of the junction unmatched. The DNA for the CDR3 is TGTGCCAGCAGCGTAGACTGGGCTAGCGGCAGCTACGAGCAGTACTTC. Its protein product is CASSVDWASGSYEQYF.

In its sample, this clonotype was seen many times. The rearrangement uses TRBV5-1 and TRBJ2-1; 10 nucleotides align to TRBD2. Germline CDR1 is SGHRS and CDR2 is YFSETQ. The CDR3 extends over 14 amino acids. Losses at the gene ends were 2 bases for V and 7 bases for J; bases not matched to a gene: 3. CDR3 region: CASSLSGGDNEQFF. DNA of the CDR3: TGCGCCAGCAGCTTAAGCGGGGGGGATAATGAGCAGTTCTTC.

This clonotype was counted at least ten times. The rearrangement joins TRBV9 to TRBJ1-2; D ambiguous. CDR1 SGDLS and CDR2 YYNGEE come from the germline V gene. The V gene lost 0 bases and the J gene lost 4 bases, with 10 bases spanning the gap. The length of the CDR3 is 14 residues. CDR3 nucleotides: TGTGCCAGCAGCGTAGCGGGGTTTGGCTATGGCTACACCTTC. It specifies CASSVAGFGYGYTF.